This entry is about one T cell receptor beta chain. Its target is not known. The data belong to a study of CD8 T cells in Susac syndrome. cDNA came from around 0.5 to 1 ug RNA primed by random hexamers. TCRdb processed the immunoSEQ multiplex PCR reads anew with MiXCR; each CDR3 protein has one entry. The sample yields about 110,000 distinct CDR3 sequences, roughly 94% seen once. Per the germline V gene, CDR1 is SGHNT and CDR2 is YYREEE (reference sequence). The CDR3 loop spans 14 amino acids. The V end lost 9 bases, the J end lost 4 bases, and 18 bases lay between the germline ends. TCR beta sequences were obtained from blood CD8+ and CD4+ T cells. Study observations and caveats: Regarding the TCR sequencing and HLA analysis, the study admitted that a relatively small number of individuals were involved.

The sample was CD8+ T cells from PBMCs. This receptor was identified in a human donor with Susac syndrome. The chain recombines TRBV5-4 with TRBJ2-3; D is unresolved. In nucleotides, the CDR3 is TGTGCCACCTTTTCGAAGGGTGGGGCAGATACGCAGTATTTT. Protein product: CATFSKGGADTQYF.